This passage covers 22 T cell receptor beta chains from one sample sequenced in a study of healthy donors' naive CD4 and CD8 T cells. Starting from around 500 ng of total RNA, TCR libraries were made with linear amplification. TCRdb processed the reads anew with MiXCR; each CDR3 protein has one entry. The sample yields around 180,000 distinct CDR3 sequences, about 70% seen once. The sequencing sample was made of naive CD4+ and CD8+ T cells sorted from blood, pooled from several donors. Receptors originate from a pool of human donors in good health; the sample pools cells from several healthy donors.

The chain links TRBV7-8 to TRBJ1-1; no clear D gene. Per germline, CDR1 SGHVS and CDR2 FQNEAQ. Between the trimmed V and J ends, which lost 1 base and 1 base, there was a span of 22 bases. This CDR3 region has 19 residues. CDR3 bases: TGTGCCAGCAGCTTAGTAGGCCCAGGTTGGCGCCCAGAGAACACTGAAGCTTTCTTT. Protein: CASSLVGPGWRPENTEAFF.

This chain links TRBV29-1 with TRBJ2-5; TRBD2 matches at 13 bases. This CDR3 contains 15 residues. Per the germline V gene, CDR1 is SQVTM and CDR2 is ANQGSEA. Trimming cost V 7 bases and J 1 base; bases outside gene matches: 6. CDR3 DNA sequence: TGCAGCGCCCGGACTAGCGGGAGCCCCCAAGAGACCCAGTACTTC. It yields the protein CSARTSGSPQETQYF.

This clonotype appeared a few times. V and J are TRBV29-1 and TRBJ1-2; 7 bases match TRBD1. CDR1 is SQVTM, CDR2 ANQGSEA, per germline. The CDR3 runs 11 residues. V shed 8 bases and J 4 bases; nucleotides not matched to a gene: 4. The CDR3 here is CSLRDSYGYTF. The CDR3 DNA reads TGCAGCCTAAGGGACAGCTATGGCTACACCTTC. Based on the CDR3 plus reference TRBV29-1 and TRBJ1-2, the full variable domain is SAVISQKPSRDICQRGTSLTIQCQVDSQVTMMFWYRQQPGQSLTLIATANQGSEATYESGFVIDKFPISRPNLTFSTLTVSNMSPEDSSIYLCSLRDSYGYTFGSGTRLTVV.

In this sample, this clonotype turned up a few times. The chain carries TRBV5-6 and TRBJ2-1; TRBD1 matches 10 bases. The CDR3 sequence is 15 residues long. The germline gives CDR1 SGHDT, CDR2 YYEEEE. The J segment lost 7 bases and the V segment lost 4 bases, leaving 8 bases of the junction unmatched. The CDR3 region is CASSADRGHGNEQFF. The CDR3, as DNA: TGTGCCAGCAGCGCCGACAGGGGGCATGGGAATGAGCAGTTCTTC.

Here the CDR3 reads CSVATRGDEQFF. CDR3 sequence (DNA): TGCAGCGTTGCTACTAGAGGCGATGAGCAGTTCTTC. The chain has TRBV29-1 and TRBJ2-1, with D tentatively TRBD2 (5 bases). Germline lookup yields CDR1 SQVTM and CDR2 ANQGSEA. The CDR3 is 12 amino acids. Trimming stripped 4 bases from V and 8 bases from J, with 12 bases between.

The gene calls are TRBV5-4 and TRBJ2-5; the match to TRBD2 covers 9 bases. This CDR3 comprises 15 residues. V lost 2 bases, J lost 5 bases, and 7 bases stayed unmatched. Germline V gene lookup returns CDR1 SGHNT and CDR2 YYREEE (reference sequence). The CDR3 loop is CASSLGREGRETQYF. The CDR3 DNA is TGTGCCAGCAGCTTAGGGCGGGAGGGCCGCGAGACCCAGTACTTC.

This chain uses TRBV29-1 with TRBJ1-1; D is uncertain. Germline V lookup: CDR1 SQVTM, CDR2 ANQGSEA. Trimming cost V 1 base and J 1 base, with 13 bases left between them. CDR3 length: 15 residues. The CDR3 sequence: CSVEAEERANTEAFF. CDR3 sequence (DNA): TGCAGCGTTGAAGCAGAGGAACGGGCGAACACTGAAGCTTTCTTT. Based on the CDR3 plus reference TRBV29-1 and TRBJ1-1, the full variable domain is SAVISQKPSRDICQRGTSLTIQCQVDSQVTMMFWYRQQPGQSLTLIATANQGSEATYESGFVIDKFPISRPNLTFSTLTVSNMSPEDSSIYLCSVEAEERANTEAFFGQGTRLTVV.

This chain joins TRBV19 and TRBJ2-1; perhaps TRBD2 as D (6 bases). CDR1 and CDR2 (germline): LNHDA, SQIVND (reference sequence). CDR3 length: 13 amino acids. V shed 2 bases and J shed 9 bases, with 11 bases lying between them. The CDR3 here is CASSITGDVEQFF. The CDR3 nucleotides are TGTGCCAGTAGTATAACGGGAGACGTTGAGCAGTTCTTC. The variable domain in full, with the rest retrieved from reference TRBV19 and TRBJ2-1, is DGGITQSPKYLFRKEGQNVTLSCEQNLNHDAMYWYRQDPGQGLRLIYYSQIVNDFQKGDIAEGYSVSREKKESFPLTVTSAQKNPTAFYLCASSITGDVEQFFGPGTRLTVL.

The rearrangement uses TRBV6-5 and TRBJ2-7; D gene unclear. The CDR3 is made up of 12 amino acids. CDR1 is MNHEY and CDR2 is SVGAGI in the germline V gene. The germline V and J ends were trimmed by 5 bases and 3 bases, with 8 bases remaining between them. CDR3 residues: CASSHRGYEQYF. DNA of the CDR3: TGTGCCAGCAGTCACCGTGGCTACGAGCAGTACTTC.

The J gene is TRBJ2-1, the V gene TRBV19; perhaps TRBD1 as D (6 bases). V was cut by 1 base and J by 2 bases, with 9 bases left in between. CDR1 is LNHDA, CDR2 SQIVND, per germline (reference sequence). The CDR3 is 15 residues long. The CDR3 DNA reads as TGTGCCAGTAGTATAGGCAGGGGCCCCTACAATGAGCAGTTCTTC. Translation: CASSIGRGPYNEQFF.

J is TRBJ1-3 and V is TRBV6-6, with 8 nucleotides matching TRBD1. There are 13 residues in the CDR3. V lost 6 bases and J lost 4; bases outside the gene matches: 2. Germline CDR1 and CDR2: MNHNY and SVGAGI (reference sequence). CDR3 nucleotide sequence: TGTGCCAGCAGGGGACAGGTGGGAAACACCATATATTTT. Its translation is CASRGQVGNTIYF.

The chain combines TRBV5-6 with TRBJ1-5; possible D gene TRBD1, 5 bases. This CDR3 is 13 amino acids long. V was cut by 5 bases and J by 6 bases, with 12 bases left in between. Germline V gives CDR1 SGHDT, CDR2 YYEEEE. Here the CDR3 reads CASSQVRAQPQHF. The CDR3 DNA follows: TGTGCCAGCAGTCAGGTCAGGGCTCAGCCCCAGCATTTT.

This clonotype was observed a handful of times. The chain uses TRBV5-5 and TRBJ2-1, with 10 bases matching TRBD2. The CDR3 runs to 17 residues. V shed 4 bases and J 1 base; nucleotides not matched to a gene: 8. Germline V gene lookup returns CDR1 SGHKS and CDR2 YYEKEE (reference sequence). The CDR3 DNA reads as TGTGCCAGCAGCCGGAGCCTAGCGGGGGAATCCTACAATGAGCAGTTCTTC. Translated: CASSRSLAGESYNEQFF.

The CDR3, as DNA: TGTGCCTGGAGTGGGACCACAAATCAGCCCCAGCATTTT. As protein: CAWSGTTNQPQHF. V usage is TRBV30 and J usage is TRBJ1-5; unclear D gene. Trimming pared 1 base from V and 4 bases from J, leaving 8 bases between. Germline V gene data show CDR1 as GTSNPN and CDR2 as SVGIG (reference sequence). This CDR3 is 13 amino acids long.

This clonotype showed up just a few times. V and J are TRBV29-1 and TRBJ2-7, with 9 bases lining up with TRBD2. Looked up from germline, CDR1 is SQVTM and CDR2 is ANQGSEA. V trimming: 2 bases; J trimming: 0 bases; junction bases outside the gene matches: 2. The length of the CDR3 is 14 residues. This CDR3 is CSVESSGSSYEQYF. The CDR3 nucleotides are TGCAGCGTTGAAAGTAGCGGGAGCTCCTACGAGCAGTACTTC.

The chain combines TRBV6-5 with TRBJ2-7; D is possibly TRBD1 or TRBD2 (5 bases each). Germline assignment: CDR1 MNHEY and CDR2 SVGAGI. Trimming pared 8 bases from V and 0 bases from J, leaving 11 bases between. The CDR3 totals 13 residues. The CDR3 nucleotides read TGTGCCAGCGGAAGGGACCCCTCCTACGAGCAGTACTTC. It codes for CASGRDPSYEQYF.

The J gene is TRBJ2-3, the V gene TRBV29-1, with D perhaps TRBD1 (5 bases). V shed 4 bases and J shed 1 base, with 15 bases lying between them. This CDR3 has 15 residues. The V gene's germline CDR1 is SQVTM and CDR2 ANQGSEA. For the CDR3, the DNA is TGCAGCGTTGGAAGGGGCTCAAAGGGCACAGATACGCAGTATTTT. This encodes CSVGRGSKGTDTQYF.

This clonotype has only a few counts. The J gene is TRBJ1-1, the V gene TRBV19; a weak D match, TRBD1 (5 bases). From germline, CDR1 is LNHDA and CDR2 SQIVND (reference sequence). Deletions cut 3 bases from V and 0 bases from J, with 8 bases between. The CDR3 is 14 amino acids. The CDR3 is CASSIAGMNTEAFF. CDR3 in DNA: TGTGCCAGTAGTATTGCAGGGATGAACACTGAAGCTTTCTTT.

CDR3 in amino acids: CASSLFGGNQPQHF. CDR3 nucleotides: TGTGCCAGCAGTTTATTCGGCGGAAATCAGCCCCAGCATTTT. The V gene is TRBV12-3 or TRBV12-4, the J gene TRBJ1-5; D is ambiguous. With 2 bases removed from V and 4 bases from J, the gap between germline ends came to 9 bases. The length of the CDR3 is 14 residues.

V usage is TRBV27 and J usage is TRBJ1-5; D is unclear. Trimming stripped 2 bases from V and 7 bases from J, with 6 bases between. Germline lookup yields CDR1 MNHEY and CDR2 SMNVEV (reference sequence). The CDR3 consists of 12 residues. DNA of the CDR3: TGTGCCAGCAGTTTAAGAGGCCAGCCCCAGCATTTT. Translation: CASSLRGQPQHF.

V gene TRBV20-1 combines with J gene TRBJ2-1, with D possibly being TRBD2 (6 bases). This CDR3 region has 13 residues. V lost 3 bases and J lost 9, with 15 bases in between. Germline V gene lookup returns CDR1 DFQATT and CDR2 SNEGSKA (reference sequence). CDR3 nucleotides: TGCAGTGCTAGGGAGGGCCATCTCGGTGAGCAGTTCTTC. It translates to CSAREGHLGEQFF.

The genes are TRBV29-1 and TRBJ2-5; 7 bases agree with TRBD2. J lost 5 bases, V lost 1 base, and 4 bases had no gene match. CDR3 length: 13 residues. Germline CDR1 reads SQVTM; CDR2 reads ANQGSEA. The CDR3 loop reads CSVEVGREETQYF. The CDR3 nucleotides are TGCAGCGTTGAAGTTGGGAGGGAGGAGACCCAGTACTTC.